One and the same sample provided the 17 T cell receptor beta chains below, sequenced in a study of blood T cell repertoires in COVID-19. Clones were read by immunoSEQ multiplex PCR, and TCRdb kept only the in-frame ones, dropping some. This sample has fewer than 200,000 clones, with 80% to 95% found just once. The sequenced sample was peripheral blood. The source is a man aged 45 to 65 with acute or convalescent COVID-19.

This clone was counted a few times. V gene TRBV7-8 combines with J gene TRBJ2-3, with D possibly TRBD2 on 6 matching bases. The CDR3 is 16 residues long. The V end lost 0 bases, the J end lost 0 bases, and 10 bases lay between the germline ends. Per germline, CDR1 SGHVS and CDR2 FQNEAQ. CDR3: CASSLAYGTSTDTQYF. DNA for the CDR3: TGTGCCAGCAGCTTAGCTTACGGGACTAGCACAGATACGCAGTATTTT.

This rearrangement joins TRBV28 to TRBJ1-6, with 10 bases matching TRBD1. The CDR3 has 15 residues. Trimming at V came to 7 bases and at J to 6 bases, leaving 6 bases not matched to a gene. CDR1 and CDR2 (germline): MDHEN, SYDVKM. The CDR3 spells CASTLTGGFNSPLHF. The CDR3 DNA reads as TGTGCCAGCACCTTGACAGGGGGCTTTAATTCACCCCTCCACTTT.

The rearrangement links TRBV6-5 to TRBJ2-7, with D tentatively TRBD1 (5 bases). The germline V gene encodes CDR1 MNHEY and CDR2 SVGAGI. The CDR3 has 15 residues. Trimming stripped 4 bases from V and 3 bases from J, with 16 bases between. The CDR3 DNA follows: TGTGCCAGCAGTTCAGGGTTCCGTGGGGACTACGAGCAGTACTTC. Its protein product is CASSSGFRGDYEQYF.

This clone was detected only a few times. The genes are TRBV27 and TRBJ1-5; TRBD1 is a possible D gene (6 bases). V lost 8 bases to trimming and J lost 3 bases, with 11 bases between them. The germline V gene has CDR1 MNHEY and CDR2 SMNVEV (reference sequence). This CDR3 region has 13 residues. DNA for the CDR3: TGTGCCAGCGGTGGACAGTTCAATCAGCCCCAGCATTTT. It yields the protein CASGGQFNQPQHF.

The chain recombines TRBV19 with TRBJ1-2; TRBD1 matches 8 bases. V trimming: 3 bases; J trimming: 4 bases; junction bases outside the gene matches: 10. CDR1 and CDR2 from the germline V gene are LNHDA and SQIVND (reference sequence). The CDR3 sequence is 16 residues long. The CDR3 is CASSMSGQGPSYGYTF. The CDR3, as DNA: TGTGCCAGTAGTATGAGCGGACAGGGCCCGTCCTATGGCTACACCTTC.

The chain couples TRBV2 to TRBJ2-7; 9 bases are shared with TRBD1. Trimming took 2 bases from V and 4 from J; bases not matched to a gene: 6. The CDR3 spans 15 residues. Germline CDR1 is SNHLY and CDR2 is FYNNEI. The CDR3 protein is CASSETGQGKYEQYF. CDR3 sequence (DNA): TGTGCCAGCAGTGAAACAGGACAGGGGAAGTACGAGCAGTACTTC.

This CDR3 is CASSWGWGQGSGETQYF. The CDR3 DNA is TGCGCCAGCAGCTGGGGATGGGGACAGGGTAGTGGAGAGACCCAGTACTTC. The gene calls are TRBV5-1 and TRBJ2-5; 9 bases map to TRBD1. Looked up from germline, CDR1 is SGHRS and CDR2 is YFSETQ. With 3 bases clipped from V and 4 bases from J, the junction kept 13 bases outside the gene matches. The CDR3 covers 17 residues.

The genes are TRBV5-8 and TRBJ2-2; D possibly corresponds to TRBD1 (5 bases). Germline values: CDR1 SGHTS, CDR2 YDEGEE. V lost 0 bases to trimming and J lost 3 bases, with 9 bases between them. CDR3 length equals 15 residues. The CDR3 DNA sequence: TGTGCCAGCAGCTTGGGACAGACATACACCGGGGAGCTGTTTTTT. This sequence encodes CASSLGQTYTGELFF.

This rearrangement joins TRBV6-9 to TRBJ2-7; D gene unclear. Looked up from germline, CDR1 is MNHGY and CDR2 is SVAAGI. V was clipped by 3 bases and J by 6 bases, with 30 bases between them. This CDR3 is built from 19 residues. The CDR3 region is CASSYPKQLRILRPGEQYV. Here the CDR3 DNA reads TGTGCCAGCAGTTACCCGAAGCAGCTACGGATCCTTCGACCGGGCGAGCAGTACGTC.

Only one count was recorded for this clone. This chain joins TRBV4-3 and TRBJ2-5; D is possibly TRBD2 (6 bases). The CDR3 sequence is 13 residues long. Germline assignment: CDR1 LGHNA and CDR2 YSLEER. V dropped 4 bases and J dropped 2 bases, with 8 bases sitting between them. The CDR3 loop is CASSPTRQETQYF. The CDR3 nucleotides are TGCGCCAGCAGCCCGACTAGACAAGAGACCCAGTACTTC.

V and J are TRBV11-2 and TRBJ2-5; D gene unclear. V was trimmed by 2 bases and J by 5 bases, leaving 6 bases between them. Per germline, CDR1 SGHAT and CDR2 FQNNGV. The CDR3 has 12 residues. The CDR3 sequence is CASSLSVETQYF. The CDR3 nucleotides are TGTGCCAGCAGCTTAAGCGTGGAGACCCAGTACTTC.

This sequence joins TRBV11-2 and TRBJ2-1; D unresolved. V lost 1 base and J 4 bases, leaving 8 bases between the germline ends. Germline V lookup: CDR1 SGHAT, CDR2 FQNNGV. CDR3 length: 14 amino acids. The CDR3 is CASSLGFGYNEQFF. CDR3 nucleotides: TGTGCCAGCAGCTTAGGTTTCGGTTACAATGAGCAGTTCTTC. Full variable domain (outside the CDR3, taken from reference TRBV11-2 and TRBJ2-1): EAGVAQSPRYKIIEKRQSVAFWCNPISGHATLYWYQQILGQGPKLLIQFQNNGVVDDSQLPKDRFSAERLKGVDSTLKIQPAKLEDSAVYLCASSLGFGYNEQFFGPGTRLTVL.

The chain employs TRBV10-2 and TRBJ2-3, with D maybe TRBD2 (5 bases). CDR1 is WSHSY and CDR2 is SAAADI in the germline V gene. Between the trimmed V and J ends, which lost 4 bases and 6 bases, there was a span of 14 bases. The CDR3 has 14 amino acids. The CDR3 bases are TGCGCCAGCAGTGTGGGCCTAGCAAGGGATACGCAGTATTTT. This encodes CASSVGLARDTQYF.

The V and J genes are TRBV7-2 and TRBJ2-5; weak D call: TRBD1 (6 bases). Germline loops: CDR1 SGHTA, CDR2 FQGNSA. The CDR3 runs 16 residues. The V gene lost 0 bases and the J gene lost 5 bases, with 16 bases spanning the gap. The CDR3 here is CASSLALQGLRETQYF. The CDR3, as DNA: TGTGCCAGCAGCTTAGCCCTCCAGGGGTTAAGGGAGACCCAGTACTTC. The full variable domain, in which reference TRBV7-2 and TRBJ2-5 provide the parts outside the CDR3, is GAGVSQSPSNKVTEKGKDVELRCDPISGHTALYWYRQSLGQGLEFLIYFQGNSAPDKSGLPSDRFSAERTGGSVSTLTIQRTQQEDSAVYLCASSLALQGLRETQYFGPGTRLLVL.

The chain combines TRBV7-2 with TRBJ1-4; TRBD1 agrees at 8 bases. J gave up 8 bases and V 4 bases, and 9 bases lay outside the gene matches. The CDR3 runs 15 residues. In germline, CDR1 is SGHTA, CDR2 FQGNSA. CDR3 protein: CASSWGDRGGEKLFF. Here the CDR3 DNA reads TGTGCCAGCAGCTGGGGAGACAGGGGAGGGGAAAAACTGTTTTTT.

The chain uses TRBV28 and TRBJ1-2; a possible D gene is TRBD1 (6 bases). Between the trimmed V and J ends, which lost 9 bases and 7 bases, there was a span of 21 bases. CDR1 and CDR2 (germline): MDHEN, SYDVKM. This CDR3 is built from 14 residues. The chain's CDR3 is CASRLGRRGGGYTF. The CDR3 nucleotides read TGTGCCAGTCGTCTCGGACGTCGAGGGGGTGGCTACACCTTC.

V gene TRBV6-5 combines with J gene TRBJ1-3, with D unresolved. The CDR3 has 11 amino acids. Per the germline V gene, CDR1 is MNHEY and CDR2 is SVGAGI. The V end was cut by 7 bases, the J end by 6 bases, with 7 bases between. The CDR3 sequence: CASKRLNTIYF. CDR3 in DNA: TGTGCCAGCAAGAGATTAAACACCATATATTTT.